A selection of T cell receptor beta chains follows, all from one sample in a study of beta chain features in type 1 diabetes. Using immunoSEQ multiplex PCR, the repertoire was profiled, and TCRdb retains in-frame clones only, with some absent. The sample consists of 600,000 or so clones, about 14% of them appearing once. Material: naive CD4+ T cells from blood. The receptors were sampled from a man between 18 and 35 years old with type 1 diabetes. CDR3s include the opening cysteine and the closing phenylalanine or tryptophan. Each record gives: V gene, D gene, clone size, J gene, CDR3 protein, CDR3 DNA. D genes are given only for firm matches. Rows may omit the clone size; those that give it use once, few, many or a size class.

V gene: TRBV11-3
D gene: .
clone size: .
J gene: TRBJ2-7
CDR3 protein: CASSLPGNSAEQYF
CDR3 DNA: TGTGCCAGCAGCTTACCAGGGAATTCGGCCGAGCAGTACTTC

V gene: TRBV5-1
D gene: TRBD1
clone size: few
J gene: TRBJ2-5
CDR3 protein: CASSLGTGQETQYF
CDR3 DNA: TGCGCCAGCAGCCTAGGGACAGGGCAAGAGACCCAGTACTTC

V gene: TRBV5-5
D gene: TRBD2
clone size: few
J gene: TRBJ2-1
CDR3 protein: CASSLGSGGYNEQFF
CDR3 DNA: TGTGCCAGCAGCTTGGGTAGCGGGGGCTACAATGAGCAGTTCTTC

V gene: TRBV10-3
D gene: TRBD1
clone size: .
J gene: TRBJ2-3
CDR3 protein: CAISITGTGADTQYF
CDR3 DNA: TGTGCCATCAGTATAACCGGGACAGGAGCAGATACGCAGTATTTT

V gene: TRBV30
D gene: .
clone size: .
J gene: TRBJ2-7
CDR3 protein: CAWRGPFYEQYF
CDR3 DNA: TGTGCCTGGAGAGGCCCGTTCTACGAGCAGTACTTC

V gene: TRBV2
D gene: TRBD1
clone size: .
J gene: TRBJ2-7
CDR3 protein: CASSVRDRGYEQYF
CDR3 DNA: TGTGCCAGCAGTGTCCGGGACAGGGGCTACGAGCAGTACTTC

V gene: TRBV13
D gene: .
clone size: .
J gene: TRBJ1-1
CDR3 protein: CASRLDGRGGRYTEAFF
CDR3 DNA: TGTGCCAGCAGACTAGATGGCAGGGGAGGAAGGTACACTGAAGCTTTCTTT

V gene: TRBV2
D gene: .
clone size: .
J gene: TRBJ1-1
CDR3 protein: CASSDGIGISEAFF
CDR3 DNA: TGTGCCAGCAGTGATGGGATAGGGATTTCTGAAGCTTTCTTT

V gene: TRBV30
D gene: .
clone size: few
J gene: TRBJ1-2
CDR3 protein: CAWSVPVNGYTF
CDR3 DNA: TGTGCCTGGAGTGTACCGGTGAATGGCTACACCTTC

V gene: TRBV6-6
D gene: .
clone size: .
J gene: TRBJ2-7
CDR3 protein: CASTIVGMGEQYF
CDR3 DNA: TGTGCCAGCACAATCGTGGGTATGGGGGAGCAGTACTTC

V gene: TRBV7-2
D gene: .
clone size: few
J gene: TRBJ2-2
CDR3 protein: CASSDYQRTGELFF
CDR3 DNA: TGTGCCAGCAGCGACTACCAAAGGACCGGGGAGCTGTTTTTT

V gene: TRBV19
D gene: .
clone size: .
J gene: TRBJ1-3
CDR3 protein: CASTSGPSGNTIYF
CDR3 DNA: TGTGCCAGTACCTCGGGACCCTCTGGAAACACCATATATTTT

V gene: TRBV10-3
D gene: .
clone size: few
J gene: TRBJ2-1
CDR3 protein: CAIRRNGEQFF
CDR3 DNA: TGTGCCATCAGGCGGAATGGTGAGCAGTTCTTC

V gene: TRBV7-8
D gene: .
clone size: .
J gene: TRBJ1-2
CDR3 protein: CASSLAEWGSYGYTF
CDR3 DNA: TGTGCCAGCAGCTTAGCCGAGTGGGGGTCCTATGGCTACACCTTC

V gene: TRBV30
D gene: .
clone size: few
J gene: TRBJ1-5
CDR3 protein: CAWSEQGGRARGQPQHF
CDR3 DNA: TGTGCCTGGAGTGAACAGGGAGGAAGGGCCCGGGGGCAGCCCCAGCATTTT

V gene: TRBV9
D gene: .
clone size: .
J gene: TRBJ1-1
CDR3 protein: CASSAVTRYTEAFF
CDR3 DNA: TGTGCCAGCAGCGCCGTGACACGGTACACTGAAGCTTTCTTT

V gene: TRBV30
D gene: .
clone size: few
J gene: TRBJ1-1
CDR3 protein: CAWRGLSTEAFF
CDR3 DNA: TGTGCCTGGAGGGGTTTGAGCACTGAAGCTTTCTTT

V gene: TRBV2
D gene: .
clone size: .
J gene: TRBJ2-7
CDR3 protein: CASRRGSRYSSEQYF
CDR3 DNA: TGTGCCAGCAGGAGGGGTTCGCGGTATTCTAGCGAGCAGTACTTC

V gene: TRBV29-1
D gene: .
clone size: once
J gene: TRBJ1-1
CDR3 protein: CSVRVRNTEAFF
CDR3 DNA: TGCAGCGTTAGAGTCAGGAACACTGAAGCTTTCTTT

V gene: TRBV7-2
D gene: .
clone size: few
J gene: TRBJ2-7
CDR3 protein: CASSLAEYEQYF
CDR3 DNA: TGTGCCAGCAGCTTAGCAGAGTACGAGCAGTACTTC

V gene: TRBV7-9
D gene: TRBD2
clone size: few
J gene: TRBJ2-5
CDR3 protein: CASSSHISGDYQETQYF
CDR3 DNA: TGTGCCAGCAGCTCCCACATAAGCGGGGACTACCAAGAGACCCAGTACTTC

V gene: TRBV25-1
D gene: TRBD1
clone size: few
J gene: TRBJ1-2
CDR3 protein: CASRGTGGGYTF
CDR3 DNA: TGTGCCAGCAGAGGGACAGGAGGTGGCTACACCTTC

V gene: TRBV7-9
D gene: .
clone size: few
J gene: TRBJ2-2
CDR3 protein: CASSPTRALAGELFF
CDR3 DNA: TGTGCCAGCAGCCCCACCCGGGCCCTGGCCGGGGAGCTGTTTTTT

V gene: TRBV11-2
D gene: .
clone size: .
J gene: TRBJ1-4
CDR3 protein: CASSSGEKLFF
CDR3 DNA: TGTGCCAGCAGCTCAGGCGAAAAACTGTTTTTT

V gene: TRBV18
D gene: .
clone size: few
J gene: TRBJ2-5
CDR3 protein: CASSPGPIQETQYF
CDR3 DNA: TGTGCCAGCTCTCCGGGGCCAATCCAAGAGACCCAGTACTTC

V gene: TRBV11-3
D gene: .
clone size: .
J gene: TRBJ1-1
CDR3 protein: CASSLNIDTEAFF
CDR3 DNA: TGTGCCAGCAGCTTGAACATCGACACTGAAGCTTTCTTT

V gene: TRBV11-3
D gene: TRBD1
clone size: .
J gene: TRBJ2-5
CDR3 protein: CASSFQGASETQYF
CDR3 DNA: TGTGCCAGCAGCTTTCAGGGGGCGTCGGAGACCCAGTACTTC

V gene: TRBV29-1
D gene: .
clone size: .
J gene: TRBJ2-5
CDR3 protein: CSVPFGGGIIETQYF
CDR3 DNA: TGCAGCGTTCCCTTCGGAGGGGGTATAATAGAGACCCAGTACTTC

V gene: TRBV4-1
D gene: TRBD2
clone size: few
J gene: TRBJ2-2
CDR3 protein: CASRRLAGAGELFF
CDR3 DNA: TGCGCCAGCAGAAGACTAGCGGGAGCCGGGGAGCTGTTTTTT

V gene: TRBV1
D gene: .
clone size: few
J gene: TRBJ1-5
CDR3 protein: CTSSQASGQGNQPQHF
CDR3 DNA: TGCACCAGCAGCCAAGCCTCGGGACAGGGCAATCAGCCCCAGCATTTT

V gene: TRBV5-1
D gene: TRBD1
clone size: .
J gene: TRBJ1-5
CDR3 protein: CASSLQGAEQPQHF
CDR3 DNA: TGCGCCAGCAGCTTACAGGGGGCCGAGCAGCCCCAGCATTTT

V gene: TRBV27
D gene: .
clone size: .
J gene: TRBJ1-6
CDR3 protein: CASSFLAAHSPLHF
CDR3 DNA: TGTGCCAGCAGTTTTCTGGCAGCCCATTCACCCCTCCACTTT

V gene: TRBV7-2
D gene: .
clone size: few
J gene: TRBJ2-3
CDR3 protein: CASSLDGVTDTQYF
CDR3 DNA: TGTGCCAGCAGCTTAGACGGGGTTACAGATACGCAGTATTTT

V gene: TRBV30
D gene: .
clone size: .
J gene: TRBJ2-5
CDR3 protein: CACTTETQYF
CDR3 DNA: TGTGCCTGCACCACGGAGACCCAGTACTTC

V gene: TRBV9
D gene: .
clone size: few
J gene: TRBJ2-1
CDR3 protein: CASSVAGDYNEQFF
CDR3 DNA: TGTGCCAGCAGCGTAGCGGGGGACTACAATGAGCAGTTCTTC

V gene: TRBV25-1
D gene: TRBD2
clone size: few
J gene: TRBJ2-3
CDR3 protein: CASSPGTSGGWSTDTQYF
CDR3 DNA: TGTGCCAGCAGTCCCGGGACTAGCGGGGGGTGGAGCACAGATACGCAGTATTTT

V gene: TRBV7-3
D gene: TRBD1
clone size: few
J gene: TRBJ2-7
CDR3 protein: CASSPGQGIYEQYF
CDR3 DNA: TGTGCCAGCAGCCCGGGACAGGGCATCTACGAGCAGTACTTC

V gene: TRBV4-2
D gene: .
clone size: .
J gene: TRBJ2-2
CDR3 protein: CASSQEGRQGRDTGELFF
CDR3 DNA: TGTGCCAGCAGCCAGGAGGGACGACAGGGAAGAGACACCGGGGAGCTGTTTTTT

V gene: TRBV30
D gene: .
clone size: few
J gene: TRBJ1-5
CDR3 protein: CAWSEPPQPQHF
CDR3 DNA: TGTGCCTGGAGTGAACCCCCTCAGCCCCAGCATTTT

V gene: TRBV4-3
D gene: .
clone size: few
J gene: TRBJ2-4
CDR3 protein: CASSQDWGSHVAKNIQYF
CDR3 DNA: TGCGCCAGCAGCCAAGATTGGGGCTCCCACGTCGCCAAAAACATTCAGTACTTC

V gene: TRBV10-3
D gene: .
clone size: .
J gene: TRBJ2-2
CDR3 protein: CAISPVAGELFF
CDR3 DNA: TGTGCCATCAGTCCTGTGGCCGGGGAGCTGTTTTTT

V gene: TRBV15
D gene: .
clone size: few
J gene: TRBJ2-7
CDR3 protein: CATSWERSTYEQYF
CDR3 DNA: TGTGCCACCTCGTGGGAGAGGTCTACGTACGAGCAGTACTTC

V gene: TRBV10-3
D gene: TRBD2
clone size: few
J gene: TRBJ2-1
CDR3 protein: CAISELAGVGEQFF
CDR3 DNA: TGTGCCATCAGTGAGCTAGCGGGAGTGGGAGAGCAGTTCTTC

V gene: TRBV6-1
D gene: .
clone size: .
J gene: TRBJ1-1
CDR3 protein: CASSEATGNTEAFF
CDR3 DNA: TGTGCCAGCAGTGAAGCAACAGGGAACACTGAAGCTTTCTTT

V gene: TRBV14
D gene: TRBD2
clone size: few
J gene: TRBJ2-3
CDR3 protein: CASSPRGVDTQYF
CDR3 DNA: TGTGCCAGCAGCCCGCGGGGGGTAGATACGCAGTATTTT

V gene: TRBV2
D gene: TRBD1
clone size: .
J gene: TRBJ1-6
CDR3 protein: CASRVTGGDSPLHF
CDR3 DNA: TGTGCCAGCAGAGTGACAGGGGGCGATTCACCCCTCCACTTT

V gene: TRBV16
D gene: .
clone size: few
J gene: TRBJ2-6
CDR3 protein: CASSQLQGLRANVLTF
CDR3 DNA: TGTGCCAGCAGCCAATTACAGGGCCTCAGGGCCAACGTCCTGACTTTC

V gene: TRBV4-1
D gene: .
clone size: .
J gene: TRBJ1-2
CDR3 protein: CASSHVGNYGYTF
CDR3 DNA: TGCGCCAGCAGCCATGTGGGAAACTATGGCTACACCTTC

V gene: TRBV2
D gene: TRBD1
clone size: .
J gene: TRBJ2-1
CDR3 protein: CASLRDRDNEQFF
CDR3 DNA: TGTGCCAGCCTTCGGGACAGGGACAATGAGCAGTTCTTC

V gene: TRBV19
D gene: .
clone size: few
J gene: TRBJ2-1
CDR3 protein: CASNAEGHEQFF
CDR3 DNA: TGTGCCAGTAACGCCGAAGGACATGAGCAGTTCTTC

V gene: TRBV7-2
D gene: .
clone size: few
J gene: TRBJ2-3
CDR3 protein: CASSLGIQDTQYF
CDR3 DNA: TGTGCCAGCAGCTTAGGAATCCAAGATACGCAGTATTTT

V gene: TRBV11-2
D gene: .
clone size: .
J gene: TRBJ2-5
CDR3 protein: CASSPGPQETQYF
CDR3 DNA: TGTGCCAGCAGCCCGGGACCCCAAGAGACCCAGTACTTC

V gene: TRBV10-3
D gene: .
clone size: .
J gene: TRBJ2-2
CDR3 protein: CAIKPGDIGRRLFF
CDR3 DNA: TGTGCCATCAAGCCCGGGGACATCGGCCGAAGGCTGTTTTTT